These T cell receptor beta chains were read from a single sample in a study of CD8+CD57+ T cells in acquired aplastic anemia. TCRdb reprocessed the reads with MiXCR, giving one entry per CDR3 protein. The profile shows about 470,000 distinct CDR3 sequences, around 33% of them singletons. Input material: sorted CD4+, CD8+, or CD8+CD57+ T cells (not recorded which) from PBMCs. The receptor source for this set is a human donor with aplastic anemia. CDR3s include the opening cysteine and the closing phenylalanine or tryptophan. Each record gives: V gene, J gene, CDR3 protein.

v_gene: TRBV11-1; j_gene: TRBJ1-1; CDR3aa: CASRPRATGGRGATEAFF
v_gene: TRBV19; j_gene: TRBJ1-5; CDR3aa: CASTGVGNQPQHF
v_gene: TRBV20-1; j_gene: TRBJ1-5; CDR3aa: CRAEGTGYNQPQHF
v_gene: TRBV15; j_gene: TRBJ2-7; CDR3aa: CATSGLGGAYEQYF
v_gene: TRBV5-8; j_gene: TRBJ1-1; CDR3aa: CASSIDRAGTEAFF
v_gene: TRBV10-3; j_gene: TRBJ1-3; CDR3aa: CASSYGAVVRGNTIYF
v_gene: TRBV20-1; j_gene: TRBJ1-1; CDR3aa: CSARVGRVRTEAFF
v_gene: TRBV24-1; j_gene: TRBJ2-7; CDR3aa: CATSDPDLRDEQYF
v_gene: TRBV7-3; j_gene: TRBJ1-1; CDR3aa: CASNALDDYGYTEAFF
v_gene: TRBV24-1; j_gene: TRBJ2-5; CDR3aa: CATSDAGRGRETQYF
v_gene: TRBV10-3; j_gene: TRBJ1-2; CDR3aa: CAISESTAILYGYTF
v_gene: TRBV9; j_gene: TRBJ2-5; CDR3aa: CASVGPGGNQETQYF
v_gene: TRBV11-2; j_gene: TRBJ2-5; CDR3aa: CASSPFWARTGQETQYF
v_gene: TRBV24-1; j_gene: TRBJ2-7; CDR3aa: CATSAQGQSYEQYF
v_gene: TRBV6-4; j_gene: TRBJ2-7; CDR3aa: CASGMGSGGEQYF
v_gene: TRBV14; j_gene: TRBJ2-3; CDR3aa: CASSPPLGTSGDDTQYF
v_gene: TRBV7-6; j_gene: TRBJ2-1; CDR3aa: CASSPAYRTGINEQFF
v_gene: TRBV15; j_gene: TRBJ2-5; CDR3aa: CATSRDSGGAEETQYF
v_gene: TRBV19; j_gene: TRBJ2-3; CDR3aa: CASRKVGGLADTYTQYF
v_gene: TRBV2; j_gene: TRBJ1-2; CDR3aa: CASSSSRGENYGYTF
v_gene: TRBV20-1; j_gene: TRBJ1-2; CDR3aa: CSARDRDKTLGYTF
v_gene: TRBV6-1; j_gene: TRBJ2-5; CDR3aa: CASSRKPGQGETQYF
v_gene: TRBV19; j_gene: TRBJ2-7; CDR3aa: CASSIASRLGYEQYF
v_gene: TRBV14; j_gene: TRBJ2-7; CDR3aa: CASSRWGRRNEQYF
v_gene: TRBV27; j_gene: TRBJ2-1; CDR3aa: CASSLSLVQTDNEQFF
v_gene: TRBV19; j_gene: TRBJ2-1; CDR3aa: CASSIGSTRSYNEQFF
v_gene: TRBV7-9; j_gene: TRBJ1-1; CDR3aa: CASSFDSMNTEAFF
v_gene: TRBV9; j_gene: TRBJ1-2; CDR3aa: CASSGGGPRGYTF
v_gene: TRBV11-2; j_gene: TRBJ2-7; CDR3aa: CASSPVGRRARNEQYF
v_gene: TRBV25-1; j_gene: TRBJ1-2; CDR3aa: CASSESHGYTF
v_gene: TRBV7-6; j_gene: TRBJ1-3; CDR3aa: CASSLSDRVPGNTIYF
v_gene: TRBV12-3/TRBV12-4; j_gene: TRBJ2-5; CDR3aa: CASGRLAGVVETQYF
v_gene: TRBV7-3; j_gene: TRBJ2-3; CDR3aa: CASSLAGGITDTQYF
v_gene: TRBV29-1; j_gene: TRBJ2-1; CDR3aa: CSASRLAGVPEFF
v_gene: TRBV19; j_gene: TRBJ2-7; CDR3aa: CASSIPHRPGLAGSYEQYF
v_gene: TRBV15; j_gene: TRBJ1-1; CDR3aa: CATSTRMDTEAFF
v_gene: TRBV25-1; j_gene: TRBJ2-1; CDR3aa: CASSLSGRAGNEQFF
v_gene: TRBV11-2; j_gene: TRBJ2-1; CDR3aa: CASRPLAGREHEQFF
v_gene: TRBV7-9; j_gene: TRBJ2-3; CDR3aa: CASSEGLAGNTDTQYF
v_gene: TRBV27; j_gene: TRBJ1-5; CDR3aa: CASSLVPNQPQHF
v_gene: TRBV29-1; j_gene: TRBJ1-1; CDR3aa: CSVALGLGGMAFF
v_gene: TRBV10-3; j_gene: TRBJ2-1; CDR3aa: CAISAPGGEGRNEQFF
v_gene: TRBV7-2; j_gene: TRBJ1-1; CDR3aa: CASSSFRGRDTEAFF
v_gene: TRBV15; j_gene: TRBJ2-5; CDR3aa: CATSKGERRSQGTQYF
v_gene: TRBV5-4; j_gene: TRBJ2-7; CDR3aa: CASSLATGVYEQYF
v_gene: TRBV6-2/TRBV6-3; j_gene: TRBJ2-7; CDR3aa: CASSQSWEQYF